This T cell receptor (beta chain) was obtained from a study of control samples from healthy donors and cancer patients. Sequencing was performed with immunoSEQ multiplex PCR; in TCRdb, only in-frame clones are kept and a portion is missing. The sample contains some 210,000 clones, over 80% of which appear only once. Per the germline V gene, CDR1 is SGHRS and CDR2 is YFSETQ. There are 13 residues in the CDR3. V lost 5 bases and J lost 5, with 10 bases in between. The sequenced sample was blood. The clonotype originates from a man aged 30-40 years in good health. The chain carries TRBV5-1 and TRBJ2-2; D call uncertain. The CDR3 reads CASSAGGTGELFF. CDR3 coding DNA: TGCGCCAGCAGTGCAGGTGGGACCGGGGAGCTGTTTTTT.